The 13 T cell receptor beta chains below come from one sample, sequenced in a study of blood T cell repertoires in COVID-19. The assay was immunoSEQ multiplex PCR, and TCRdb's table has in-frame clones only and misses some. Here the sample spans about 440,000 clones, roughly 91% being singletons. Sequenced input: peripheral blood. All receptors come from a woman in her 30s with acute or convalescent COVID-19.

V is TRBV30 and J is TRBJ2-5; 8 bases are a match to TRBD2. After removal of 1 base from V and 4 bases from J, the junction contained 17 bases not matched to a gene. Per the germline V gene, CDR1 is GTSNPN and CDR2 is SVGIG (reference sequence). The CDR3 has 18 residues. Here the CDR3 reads CAWSGAWGLAGARETQYF. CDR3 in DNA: TGTGCCTGGAGTGGTGCGTGGGGTCTAGCGGGCGCGCGAGAGACCCAGTACTTC.

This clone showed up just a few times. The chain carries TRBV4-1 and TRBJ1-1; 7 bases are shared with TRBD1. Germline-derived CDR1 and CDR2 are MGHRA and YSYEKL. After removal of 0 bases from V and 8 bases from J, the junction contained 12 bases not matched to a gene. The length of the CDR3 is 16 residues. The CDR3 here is CASSQEMTGHAPEAFF. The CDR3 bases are TGCGCCAGCAGCCAAGAAATGACAGGGCACGCGCCCGAAGCTTTCTTT.

This CDR3 reads CASSLARGGQEPRGSNQPQHF. The CDR3 DNA sequence: TGTGCCAGCAGCTTAGCGCGGGGAGGACAGGAACCCAGGGGTAGCAATCAGCCCCAGCATTTT. The chain uses TRBV7-8 and TRBJ1-5, with TRBD1 matching 7 bases. This CDR3 comprises 21 residues. V trimming: 0 bases; J trimming: 0 bases; junction bases outside the gene matches: 17. From germline, CDR1 is SGHVS and CDR2 FQNEAQ.

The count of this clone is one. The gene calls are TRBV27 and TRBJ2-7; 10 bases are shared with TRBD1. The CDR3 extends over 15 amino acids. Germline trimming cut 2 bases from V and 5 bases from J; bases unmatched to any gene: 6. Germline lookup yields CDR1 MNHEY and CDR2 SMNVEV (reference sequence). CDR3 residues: CASSLLGQGTHEQYF. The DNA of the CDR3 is TGTGCCAGCAGTTTACTGGGACAGGGGACCCACGAGCAGTACTTC.

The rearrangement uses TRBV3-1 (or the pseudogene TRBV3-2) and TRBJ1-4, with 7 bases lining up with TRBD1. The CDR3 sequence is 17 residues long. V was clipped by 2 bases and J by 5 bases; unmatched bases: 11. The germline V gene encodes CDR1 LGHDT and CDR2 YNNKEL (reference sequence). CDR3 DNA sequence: TGTGCCAGCAGCCAAACACCGGGGATAGGGGGCAATGAAAAACTGTTTTTT. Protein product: CASSQTPGIGGNEKLFF.

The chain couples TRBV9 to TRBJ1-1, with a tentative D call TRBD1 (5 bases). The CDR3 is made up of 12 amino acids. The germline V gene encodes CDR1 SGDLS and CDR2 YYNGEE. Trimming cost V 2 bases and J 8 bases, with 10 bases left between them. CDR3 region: CASSVAGGEAFF. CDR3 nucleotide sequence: TGTGCCAGCAGCGTCGCTGGGGGGGAAGCTTTCTTT.

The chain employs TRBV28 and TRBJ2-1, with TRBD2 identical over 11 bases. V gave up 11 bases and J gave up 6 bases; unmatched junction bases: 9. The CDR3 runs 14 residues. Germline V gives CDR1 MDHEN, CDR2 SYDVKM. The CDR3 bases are TGTGCCTCTCAAGGTAGCGGGGGGGCCAATGAGCAGTTCTTC. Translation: CASQGSGGANEQFF.

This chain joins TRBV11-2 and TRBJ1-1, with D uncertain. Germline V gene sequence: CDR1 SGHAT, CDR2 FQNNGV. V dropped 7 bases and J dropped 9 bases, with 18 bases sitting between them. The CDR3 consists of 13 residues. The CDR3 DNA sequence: TGTGCCAGCACTACAGACCCTCACGTGAAAGCTTTCTTT. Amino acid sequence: CASTTDPHVKAFF.

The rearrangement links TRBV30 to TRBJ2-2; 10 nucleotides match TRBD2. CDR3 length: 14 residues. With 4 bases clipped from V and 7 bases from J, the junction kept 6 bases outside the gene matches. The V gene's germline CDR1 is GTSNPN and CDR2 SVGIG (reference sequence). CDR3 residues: CAWNSGGRVGELFF. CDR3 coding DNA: TGTGCCTGGAATAGCGGGGGGCGGGTCGGGGAGCTGTTTTTT.

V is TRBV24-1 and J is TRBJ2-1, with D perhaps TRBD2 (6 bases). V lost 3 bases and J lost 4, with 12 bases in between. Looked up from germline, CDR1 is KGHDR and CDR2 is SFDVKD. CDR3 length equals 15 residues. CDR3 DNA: TGTGCCACCAGTGATCCAAGGGGACTTTACAATGAGCAGTTCTTC. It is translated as CATSDPRGLYNEQFF.

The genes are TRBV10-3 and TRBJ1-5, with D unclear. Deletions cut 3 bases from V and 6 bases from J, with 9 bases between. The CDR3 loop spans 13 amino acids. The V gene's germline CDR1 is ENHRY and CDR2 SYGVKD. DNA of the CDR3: TGTGCCATCAGTGAATCGGAGCTTCAGCCCCAGCATTTT. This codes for CAISESELQPQHF.

The CDR3 DNA reads TGCAGTGCTAGTATGGGGGGGGCCGGGACAGATACGCAGTATTTT. Its protein product is CSASMGGAGTDTQYF. The gene calls are TRBV20-1 and TRBJ2-3; a possible D gene is TRBD2 (7 bases). The germline gives CDR1 DFQATT, CDR2 SNEGSKA (reference sequence). V lost 3 bases and J 3 bases, leaving 16 bases between the germline ends. The CDR3 runs to 15 residues.

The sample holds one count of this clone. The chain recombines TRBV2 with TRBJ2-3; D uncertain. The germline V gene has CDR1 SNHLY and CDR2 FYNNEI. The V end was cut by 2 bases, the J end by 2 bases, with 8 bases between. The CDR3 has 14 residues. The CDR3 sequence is CASSETAATDTQYF. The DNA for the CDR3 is TGTGCCAGCAGTGAAACTGCCGCCACAGATACGCAGTATTTT.